This T cell receptor beta chain was retrieved from a study of T cell responses to AZD1222 COVID-19 vaccine. Whole-study results and caveats: The donor group comprised mostly white British people and more females; the analysis possibly underestimated clonal diversity. Unmutated variant regions are reportedly targeted by nearly half of spike-specific TCRs. Spike regions recognized by vaccine-associated CD4 TCRs spanned the protein, led by 160-218 and 743-854. Two AZD1222 doses significantly raised spike-specific TCR breadth and depth over controls.

With V trimmed by 1 base and J by 5 bases, 2 bases remained unmatched. Germline CDR1 is KGHSH and CDR2 is LQKENI. The CDR3 spans 13 residues. Assay: immunoSEQ multiplex PCR; the TCRdb copy retains only in-frame clones and omits some. The sample includes about 68,000 clones, 75% to 90% of them seen just once. About this clone: Its antigen remains unidentified.

V gene TRBV18 combines with J gene TRBJ2-7, with 7 bases fitting TRBD1. Material: peripheral blood, obtained on day 0 of AZD1222 vaccination. This TCR came from an adult in good health. The CDR3 DNA sequence: TGTGCCAGCTCACCACGAGGGGGCGACGAGCAGTACTTC. This encodes CASSPRGGDEQYF.